A selection of T cell receptor beta chains follows, all from one sample in a study of cytomegalovirus exposure and HLA in healthy donors. Sequencing used immunoSEQ multiplex PCR; TCRdb keeps in-frame clones, though not all of them. The sample has 200,000 or so clones, about 88% seen once. Input material: PBMCs. The source is a girl under three years old in good health and CMV-seronegative. The CDR3 runs from the conserved cysteine through the conserved F or W. The order of the fields is J gene, clone size, D gene, V gene, CDR3 protein. D genes are given only for firm matches. Clone size is shown for a subset of rows, as once, few, many or a class of expanded clone.

J: TRBJ2-7
size: once
D: .
V: TRBV11-3
CDR3: CASSLGGPSYEQYF

J: TRBJ1-1
size: .
D: .
V: TRBV12-5
CDR3: CASQGTRTEAFF

J: TRBJ1-2
size: .
D: TRBD1
V: TRBV7-9
CDR3: CASSSRDSNYGYTF

J: TRBJ1-3
size: .
D: .
V: TRBV5-6
CDR3: CASSLVRFGNTIYF

J: TRBJ2-1
size: .
D: TRBD1
V: TRBV7-9
CDR3: CASSPYRGQARNEQFF

J: TRBJ1-2
size: .
D: .
V: TRBV4-1
CDR3: CASSQRGDIYGYTF

J: TRBJ2-7
size: .
D: .
V: TRBV27
CDR3: CASGGLAAYEQYF

J: TRBJ2-6
size: few
D: .
V: TRBV11-2
CDR3: CASSLEGGALSGANVLTF

J: TRBJ2-5
size: .
D: .
V: TRBV20-1
CDR3: CSVGGETQYF

J: TRBJ2-3
size: .
D: TRBD2
V: TRBV5-4
CDR3: CASSIKREQNTDTQYF

J: TRBJ1-2
size: few
D: .
V: TRBV2
CDR3: CASSGGLNYGYTF

J: TRBJ2-3
size: .
D: TRBD1
V: TRBV9
CDR3: CASSAGTGYTDTQYF

J: TRBJ1-1
size: once
D: .
V: TRBV29-1
CDR3: CSVENAQMNTEAFF

J: TRBJ2-1
size: .
D: .
V: TRBV18
CDR3: CASSLRLLGITYNEQFF

J: TRBJ2-3
size: .
D: TRBD2
V: TRBV5-4
CDR3: CASSASPTGGLTDTQYF

J: TRBJ2-3
size: .
D: TRBD2
V: TRBV10-3
CDR3: CAISPAGRDTQYF

J: TRBJ2-3
size: .
D: .
V: TRBV30
CDR3: CACPGRVDTQYF

J: TRBJ2-7
size: .
D: TRBD1
V: TRBV25-1
CDR3: CASSEDYRTGKAYEQYF

J: .
size: .
D: .
V: TRBV5-4
CDR3: CASSSRTTGELFF

J: TRBJ1-2
size: .
D: .
V: TRBV30
CDR3: CAWSVLVSFGARGYTF

J: TRBJ2-3
size: once
D: .
V: TRBV30
CDR3: CAWSGTQAATDTQYF

J: TRBJ2-1
size: .
D: .
V: TRBV27
CDR3: CASSYPPPNEQFF

J: TRBJ1-6
size: .
D: TRBD1
V: TRBV19
CDR3: CASSTYRDRTAPLHF

J: TRBJ1-4
size: .
D: TRBD1
V: TRBV19
CDR3: CASRDRGDEKLFF

J: TRBJ1-1
size: .
D: .
V: TRBV13
CDR3: CASSPGHQTTEAFF

J: TRBJ2-3
size: .
D: .
V: TRBV30
CDR3: CAWSSLYSTDTQYF

J: TRBJ2-1
size: .
D: TRBD1
V: TRBV4-1
CDR3: CASSQGTGSPTNEQFF

J: TRBJ1-5
size: .
D: .
V: TRBV29-1
CDR3: CSVVLQGFGNQPQHF

J: TRBJ2-2
size: few
D: .
V: TRBV12-5
CDR3: CASGLVQGSSGELFF

J: TRBJ1-2
size: .
D: .
V: TRBV7-9
CDR3: CSSSSTGLGYTF

J: TRBJ2-7
size: .
D: TRBD1
V: TRBV4-1
CDR3: CASSQGTVGSEQYF

J: TRBJ2-3
size: .
D: TRBD1
V: TRBV30
CDR3: CAWSGGGHTQYF

J: TRBJ2-5
size: .
D: TRBD2
V: TRBV7-9
CDR3: CASSSWGAGGYQETQYF

J: TRBJ2-1
size: .
D: .
V: TRBV7-8
CDR3: CASSGEGGPVEQFF

J: TRBJ1-6
size: .
D: .
V: TRBV6-1
CDR3: CASSDQPPGTSSSPLHF

J: TRBJ1-2
size: .
D: .
V: TRBV6-5
CDR3: CASSYGQGKGYTF